This T cell receptor beta chain was sequenced during a study of T cells in Graves' hyperthyroidism and ophthalmopathy. In this sample, this clonotype turned up many times. Its specificity is unknown. Germline V gene data show CDR1 as MNHNS and CDR2 as SASEGT. The CDR3 is 13 amino acids. V was clipped by 6 bases and J by 5 bases; unmatched bases: 5. TCR beta CDR3 region amplification was performed from RNA transcripts. In the first-round RT-PCR of the TCR CDR3, the HTBI primer set was used. Each CDR3 protein is one row after TCRdb ran MiXCR on the multiplex PCR reads. The data show some 350,000 distinct CDR3 sequences, with 15% seen just once and roughly a fifth held by the top ten. Regarding the study as a whole: Median prediction lead before ophthalmopathy onset was 6.5 months with the model. Through a model of 13 V-J features, ophthalmopathy was separated from stable hyperthyroidism.

V gene TRBV6-1 combines with J gene TRBJ2-5; 8 bases line up with TRBD2. This receptor was taken from a woman aged 60-70 years with Graves' ophthalmopathy. The sequencing input was blood. CDR3: CASSPPGGETQYF. The CDR3 DNA follows: TGTGCCAGCAGCCCCCCGGGAGGGGAGACCCAGTACTTC.